The sequence of this T cell receptor (beta chain) was determined in a study of neurological immune-mediated disorders (dated by TCRdb to the late 2010s). About the study as a whole: Among the roughly 35 multiple sclerosis patients, approximately 30 had relapsing-remitting MS and 3 had secondary progressive MS. Peripheral blood TCR-beta repertoires from HTLV-I-associated myelopathy (HAM/TSP) patients, multiple sclerosis patients and healthy controls were compared by UMI-based sequencing. Longitudinal samples, technical triplicates and paired sorted CD4+ and CD8+ T-cell subsets, alongside PBMC samples, were included among the approximately 98 TCR-beta libraries. The cohort comprised about 70 subjects: around 15 HAM/TSP patients, 35 or so multiple sclerosis patients and about 20 healthy controls. General study outcomes and caveats: The MS cluster was not associated with any clinical or MRI features, and the authors stated that larger cohorts are needed. In phylogenetic analysis, the repertoires of 18 of 34 MS patients grouped into a cluster of related CDR3 sequences, which suggests a possible signature at the repertoire level. No identical CDR3 amino acid sequences were shared among expanded clones across subjects, suggesting private TCR-beta repertoires in all groups. TCR clonal expansion was highest in HAM/TSP patients and lowest in MS patients, with MS patients falling below even healthy controls.

V lost 3 bases and J lost 0 bases; the stretch between them is 3 bases long. CDR1 and CDR2, per the germline V gene (reference sequence), are DFQATT and SNEGSKA. The CDR3 measures 11 amino acids from cysteine to phenylalanine. Just CDR3 DNA is preserved here, 33 bases in frame from base 1. cDNA synthesis used template-switch 5'RACE with a primer carrying a 10-nucleotide random unique molecular identifier tagging each TCR transcript. Each sequencing run produced over 190 million TCR-beta sequences covering 15-18 subjects. The RNeasy kit was used for extraction of total RNA. Using the KAPA Real-time Library Amplification kit, TCR-beta VDJ regions were amplified with primers for the TCR constant region and the 5'RACE anchor. Sample indexes and Illumina adaptors were added in a first PCR, and a second PCR then increased library yield. The roughly 650 bp TCR product was size-selected on a 2% E-gel SizeSelection system after Ampure bead purification. Before pooling, library quality was assessed on a Bioanalyzer, concentration was determined with Qubit, and library quantification was performed with the Kapa Library Quantification kit. An Illumina HiSeq 2500 sequenced the libraries paired-end 2 x 150 bp. To increase sequence diversity, about 25-31% phiX was spiked into each library pool. In the source study's methods: Quality-filtered reads were processed with the UMI-based MiGEC pipeline, which removed over 75% of raw TCR sequences during error correction. IMGT germline references were used for aligning VDJ genes, and each clonotype was defined as a unique CDR3 amino acid sequence together with its V-J genes. Clonal expansion, Shannon diversity, and CDR3 relatedness (CalcPairwiseDistances, ClusterSamples) were evaluated with VDJtools, and phylogenetic trees were built with CLCbio workbench. Clones with at least 8 unique UMIs were defined as expanded, with this threshold being based on coefficient-of-variation modelling across technical triplicates. TCRdb passed the public sequencing reads through fastp at Q25 and MiXCR, retaining productive beta sequences. When rows share a CDR3 protein, they turn into one entry using the most common DNA and genes. The V and J calls follow TCRdb's processing rather than the paper's. This sample comprises 39,000 or so distinct CDR3 sequences, 2.5% of them detected only once. Approximately 12% of the sample is held by the ten biggest clonotypes.

For the unsorted PBMC libraries, 2 million PBMCs were stored in RNAlater at -80 degrees C until RNA extraction and were used to generate the libraries. The multiple sclerosis patients were enrolled in a US clinical protocol that used magnetic resonance imaging to evaluate disease progression. Peripheral blood was subjected to Ficoll-Hypaque density gradient centrifugation to isolate PBMCs, which were then cryopreserved in liquid nitrogen. This clonotype appeared many times. What this receptor recognizes is not known. Within one base of it there is no much larger clone, and no base qualities were kept.

Material: PBMCs. This chain is built from TRBV20-1 and TRBJ2-7; confidence is insufficient to name the D gene. The clonotype comes from a young man with multiple sclerosis. Read as DNA, the sequence is TGCAGTGCTAGCAGCTCCTACGAGCAGTACTTC. This yields the protein CSASSSYEQYF.